This T cell receptor (beta chain) emerged from a study of T cells in Graves' hyperthyroidism and ophthalmopathy. Amplification of TCR beta CDR3 regions used RNA as the template. The TCR CDR3 first-round RT-PCR relied on the HTBI primer set. From the multiplex PCR reads, TCRdb called clonotypes with MiXCR, one entry per CDR3 protein. The sample has under 700,000 distinct CDR3 sequences, 16% seen once. This clonotype was observed many times. V gave up 6 bases and J gave up 7 bases, with 13 bases separating them. This CDR3 is 14 amino acids long. This TCR was recovered from a woman aged 18-29 years with Graves' hyperthyroidism. The V gene is TRBV12-3 or TRBV12-4, the J gene TRBJ1-6; a weak D match, TRBD1 (6 bases). Material for sequencing was blood. CDR3 nucleotide sequence: TGTGCCAGCAGGCAGGGGTTGTGGAATTCACCCCTCCACTTT. This translates into CASRQGLWNSPLHF.